This T cell receptor beta chain is from a study of technical replicates of blood from several donors. The V segment lost 1 base and the J segment 8 bases; nucleotides outside the gene matches: 7. This CDR3 is built from 14 residues. Germline-derived CDR1 and CDR2 are LGHNA and YSLEER. Generated by immunoSEQ multiplex PCR, the TCRdb table keeps only in-frame clones and is missing some. The repertoire holds about 73,000 clones, approximately 90% seen once, with roughly 4.5% in the top ten. V gene TRBV4-3 combines with J gene TRBJ1-2, with 7 bases that match TRBD1. Sequencing was carried out using PBMCs. This sequence was found in a human donor in good health. Some clones in this sample may be carry-over from other donors' samples. This CDR3 reads CASSQASTGLGYTF. CDR3 bases: TGCGCCAGCAGCCAAGCCTCGACAGGGCTCGGCTACACCTTC.